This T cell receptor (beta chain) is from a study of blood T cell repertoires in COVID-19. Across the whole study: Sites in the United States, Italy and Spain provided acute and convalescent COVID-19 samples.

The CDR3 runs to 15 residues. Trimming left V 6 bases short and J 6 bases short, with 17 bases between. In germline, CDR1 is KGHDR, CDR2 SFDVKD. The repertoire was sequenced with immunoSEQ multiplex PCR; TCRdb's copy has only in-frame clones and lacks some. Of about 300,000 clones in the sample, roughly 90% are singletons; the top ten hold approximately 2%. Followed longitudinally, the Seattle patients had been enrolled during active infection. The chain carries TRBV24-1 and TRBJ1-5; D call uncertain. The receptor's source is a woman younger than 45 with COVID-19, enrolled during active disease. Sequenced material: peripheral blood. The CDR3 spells CATSSAWELSQPQHF. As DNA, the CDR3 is TGTGCCACCAGTTCCGCTTGGGAGCTCTCTCAGCCCCAGCATTTT.